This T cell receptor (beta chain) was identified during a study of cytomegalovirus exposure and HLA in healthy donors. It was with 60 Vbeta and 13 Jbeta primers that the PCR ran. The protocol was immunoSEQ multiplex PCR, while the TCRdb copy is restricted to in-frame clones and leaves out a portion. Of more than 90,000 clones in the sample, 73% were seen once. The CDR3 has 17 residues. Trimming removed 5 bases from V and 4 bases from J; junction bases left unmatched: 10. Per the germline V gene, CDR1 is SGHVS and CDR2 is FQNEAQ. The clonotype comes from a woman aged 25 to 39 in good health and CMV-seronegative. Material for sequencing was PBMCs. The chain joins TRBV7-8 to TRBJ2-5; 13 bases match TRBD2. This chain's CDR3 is CASSPGLAGMLGETQYF. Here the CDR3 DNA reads TGTGCCAGCAGCCCGGGACTAGCGGGAATGTTGGGAGAGACCCAGTACTTC. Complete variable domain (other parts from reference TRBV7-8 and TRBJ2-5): GAGVSQSPRYKVAKRGQDVALRCDPISGHVSLFWYQQALGQGPEFLTYFQNEAQLDKSGLPSDRFFAERPEGSVSTLKIQRTQQEDSAVYLCASSPGLAGMLGETQYFGPGTRLLVL.